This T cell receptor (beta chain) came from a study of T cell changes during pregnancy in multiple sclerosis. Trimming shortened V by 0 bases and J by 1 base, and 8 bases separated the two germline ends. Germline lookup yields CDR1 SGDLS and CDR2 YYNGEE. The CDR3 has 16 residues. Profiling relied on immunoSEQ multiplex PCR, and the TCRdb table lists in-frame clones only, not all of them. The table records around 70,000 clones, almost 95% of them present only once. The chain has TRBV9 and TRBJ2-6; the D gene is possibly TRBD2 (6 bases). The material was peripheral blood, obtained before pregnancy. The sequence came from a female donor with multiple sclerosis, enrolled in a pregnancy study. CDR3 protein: CASSVVAGSGANVLTF. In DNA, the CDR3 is TGTGCCAGCAGCGTAGTGGCGGGGTCTGGGGCCAACGTCCTGACTTTC.